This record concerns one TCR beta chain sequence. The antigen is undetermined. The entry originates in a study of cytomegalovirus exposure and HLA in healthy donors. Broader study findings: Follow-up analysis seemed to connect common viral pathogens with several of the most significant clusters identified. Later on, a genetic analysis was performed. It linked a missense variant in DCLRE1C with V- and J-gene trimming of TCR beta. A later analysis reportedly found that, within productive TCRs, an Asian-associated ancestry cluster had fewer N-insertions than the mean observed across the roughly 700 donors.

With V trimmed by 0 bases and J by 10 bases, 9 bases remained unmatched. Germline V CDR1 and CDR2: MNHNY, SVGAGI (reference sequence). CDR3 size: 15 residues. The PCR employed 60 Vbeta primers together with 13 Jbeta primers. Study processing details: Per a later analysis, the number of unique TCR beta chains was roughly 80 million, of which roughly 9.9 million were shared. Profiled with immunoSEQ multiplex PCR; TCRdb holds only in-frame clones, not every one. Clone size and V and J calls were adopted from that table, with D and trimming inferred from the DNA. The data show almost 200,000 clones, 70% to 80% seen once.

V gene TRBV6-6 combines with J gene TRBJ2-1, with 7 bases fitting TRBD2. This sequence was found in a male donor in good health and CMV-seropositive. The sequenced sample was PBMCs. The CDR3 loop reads CASSYSGGPSGEQFF. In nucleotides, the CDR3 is TGTGCCAGCAGTTACTCGGGAGGGCCTTCCGGCGAGCAGTTCTTC.